This TCR beta chain emerged from a study of beta chain features in type 1 diabetes. Study results and limitations: Among type 1 diabetes patients, VDJ junctions had fewer insertions and more deletions.

Reverse transcribing all isolated RNA meant expressed TCRB transcripts were sequenced. Method: immunoSEQ multiplex PCR; TCRdb's copy keeps in-frame clones and lacks some. This table holds 350,000 to 450,000 clones, about 14% found once. Comment on this clone: The antigen is undetermined.

The receptor's source is a woman aged 18-29 years in good health. Sequenced sample: naive CD4+ T cells from blood.

The CDR3 nucleotides are TGCGCCAGCAGTGCCGGGTCCCAATTCTACAATGAGCAGTTCTTC. Amino acids: CASSAGSQFYNEQFF. V usage is TRBV5-1 and J usage is TRBJ2-1; D is unclear. The V end lost 5 bases, the J end lost 3 bases, and 15 bases lay between the germline ends. The germline CDR1 and CDR2 sequences are SGHRS and YFSETQ. The CDR3 spans 15 residues.